Sequencing of this T cell receptor beta chain was carried out in a study of T-cell reconstitution after alpha-beta-depleted transplantation in children. This clonotype was detected a few times. During its preparation, the TCRbeta library received unique molecular identifiers. TCRdb re-called the PCR reads through MiXCR, storing one row per CDR3 protein. Of just over 70,000 distinct CDR3 sequences listed, 7.3% were seen once; the top ten hold 2% to 3%. J lost 1 base, V lost 10 bases, and 5 bases had no gene match. The CDR3 consists of 13 residues. In germline, CDR1 is KGHDR, CDR2 SFDVKD. This TCR came from a human donor who donated a stem cell graft to a child with acute lymphoblastic leukemia. The material sequenced was PBMCs from the stem cell graft donor, taken from the stem cell graft. This chain connects TRBV24-1 to TRBJ1-1; 7 positions agree with TRBD1. The CDR3: CATKDRRNTEAFF. CDR3 in DNA: TGTGCCACGAAGGACAGGCGGAACACTGAAGCTTTCTTT.